Shown below are 4 T cell receptor beta chains from a single sample sequenced in a study of CD8+ T cells in alopecia areata. RNA was extracted and reverse transcribed into cDNA as the sequencing template. Generated by immunoSEQ multiplex PCR, the TCRdb table keeps only in-frame clones and is missing some. The profile shows roughly 120,000 clones, approximately 60% of them singletons. Material for sequencing was CD4+ T cells sorted from blood. Receptors originate from a human donor in good health.

This chain uses TRBV23-1 with TRBJ1-1; D is perhaps TRBD1 (5 bases). TRBV23-1 is an open reading frame, and its role is uncertain. This CDR3 contains 15 residues. The V gene lost 3 bases and the J gene lost 0 bases, with 11 bases spanning the gap. This chain's CDR3 is CASSHSGHLNTEAFF. CDR3 coding DNA: TGCGCCAGCAGTCACTCGGGGCACCTGAACACTGAAGCTTTCTTT.

The chain links TRBV13 to TRBJ1-6, with D tentatively TRBD1 (6 bases). This CDR3 comprises 15 residues. Germline CDR1 is PRHDT and CDR2 is FYEKMQ (reference sequence). V shed 0 bases and J shed 7 bases, with 10 bases lying between them. CDR3 sequence (DNA): TGTGCCAGCAGCTTAGGACAGGGCGCGAATTCACCCCTCCACTTT. Encoded protein: CASSLGQGANSPLHF.

In its sample, this clone was seen once. This rearrangement joins TRBV29-1 to TRBJ2-5; TRBD1 matches at 8 bases. Per germline, CDR1 SQVTM and CDR2 ANQGSEA. The CDR3 loop spans 14 amino acids. Unmatched junction bases numbered 12, after V lost 3 bases and J lost 9 bases. CDR3 sequence reads: CSVDSAGGAAAQYF. CDR3 DNA sequence: TGCAGCGTTGATTCGGCAGGGGGCGCGGCGGCCCAGTACTTC.

The chain uses TRBV27 and TRBJ2-3; no definite D call. CDR1 is MNHEY, CDR2 SMNVEV, per germline (reference sequence). V gave up 2 bases and J gave up 4 bases, with 7 bases separating them. The CDR3 runs to 13 residues. The CDR3 DNA follows: TGTGCCAGCAGTTTACAACTCGCAGATACGCAGTATTTT. Its protein is CASSLQLADTQYF.